This entry lists 4 T cell receptor beta chains sequenced from one sample in a study of CD8+ T cells in alopecia areata. cDNA serving as the sequencing template came from extracted, reverse transcribed RNA. Profiled with immunoSEQ multiplex PCR; TCRdb holds only in-frame clones, not every one. The sample lists hundreds of thousands of clones, around 62% occurring once. The input for sequencing was CD4+ T cells sorted from blood, taken at week 0. All receptors derive from a human donor with alopecia areata.

This rearrangement joins TRBV11-3 to TRBJ2-1; 15 bases map to TRBD2. The CDR3 is made up of 16 amino acids. CDR1 and CDR2 from the germline V gene are SGHNT and YENEEA. The junction had 6 bases not matched to a gene; V was cut back by 5 bases and J by 7 bases. The DNA of the CDR3 is TGTGCCAGCAGCAAAGGGACTAGCGGGAGGCGAAATGAGCAGTTCTTC. This gives the protein CASSKGTSGRRNEQFF.

This clone was seen more than once but under ten times. The chain recombines TRBV6-6 with TRBJ2-7; D may be TRBD1 or TRBD2 (5 bases each). Germline V lookup: CDR1 MNHNY, CDR2 SVGAGI (reference sequence). Trimming left V 6 bases short and J 0 bases short, with 15 bases between. This CDR3 has 15 residues. Here the CDR3 DNA reads TGTGCCAGCAGCCGAGGGGAAGGGGCCTCCTACGAGCAGTACTTC. Translation gives CASSRGEGASYEQYF.

The rearrangement uses TRBV4-2 and TRBJ2-5, with 9 bases matching TRBD2. V lost 0 bases and J lost 2; bases outside the gene matches: 4. The CDR3 spans 16 residues. Germline V lookup: CDR1 LGHNA, CDR2 YNFKEQ. The CDR3 DNA follows: TGTGCCAGCAGCCAAGATCCTAGCGGGGTACAAGAGACCCAGTACTTC. It translates to CASSQDPSGVQETQYF.

This clone was counted only a few times. V is TRBV12-5 and J is TRBJ2-7; the match to TRBD2 covers 8 bases. With V trimmed by 5 bases and J by 4 bases, 10 bases remained unmatched. This CDR3 is 15 amino acids long. Germline assignment: CDR1 LGHNT and CDR2 FRNRAP. Here the CDR3 reads CASGGGAGDGYEQYF. In nucleotides, the CDR3 is TGTGCTAGTGGTGGGGGAGCGGGAGATGGGTACGAGCAGTACTTC. Based on the CDR3 plus reference TRBV12-5 and TRBJ2-7, the full variable domain is DARVTQTPRHKVTEMGQEVTMRCQPILGHNTVFWYRQTMMQGLELLAYFRNRAPLDDSGMPKDRFSAEMPDATLATLKIQPSEPRDSAVYFCASGGGAGDGYEQYFGPGTRLTVT.